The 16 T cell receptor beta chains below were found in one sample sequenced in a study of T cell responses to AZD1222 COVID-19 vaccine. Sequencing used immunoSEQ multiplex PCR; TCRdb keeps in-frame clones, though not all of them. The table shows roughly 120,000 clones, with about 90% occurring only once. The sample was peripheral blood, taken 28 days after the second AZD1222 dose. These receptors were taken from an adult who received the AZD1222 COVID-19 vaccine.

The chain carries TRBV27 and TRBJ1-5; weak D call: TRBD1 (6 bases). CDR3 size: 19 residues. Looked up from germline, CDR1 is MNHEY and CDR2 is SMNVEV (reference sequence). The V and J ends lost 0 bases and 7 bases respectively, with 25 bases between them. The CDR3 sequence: CASSLSVAPGGRQRQPQHF. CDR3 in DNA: TGTGCCAGCAGTTTATCTGTCGCCCCCGGGGGCAGGCAACGGCAGCCCCAGCATTTT.

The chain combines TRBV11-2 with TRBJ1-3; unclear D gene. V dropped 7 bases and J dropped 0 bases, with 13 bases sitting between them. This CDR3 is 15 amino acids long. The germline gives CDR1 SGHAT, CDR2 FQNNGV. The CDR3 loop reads CASTPYPSSGNTIYF. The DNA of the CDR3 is TGTGCCAGCACCCCTTATCCCTCCTCTGGAAACACCATATATTTT.

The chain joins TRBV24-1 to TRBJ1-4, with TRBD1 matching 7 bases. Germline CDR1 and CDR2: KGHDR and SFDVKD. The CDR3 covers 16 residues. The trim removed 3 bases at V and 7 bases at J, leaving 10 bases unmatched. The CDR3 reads CATSDGTGTDIEKLFF. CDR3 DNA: TGTGCCACCAGTGATGGAACCGGGACAGATATTGAAAAACTGTTTTTT.

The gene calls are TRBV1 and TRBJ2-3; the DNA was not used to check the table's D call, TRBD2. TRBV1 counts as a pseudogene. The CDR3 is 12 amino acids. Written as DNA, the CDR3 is TGCACCAGCAGCCACGTCACAGATACGCAGTATTTT. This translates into CTSSHVTDTQYF.

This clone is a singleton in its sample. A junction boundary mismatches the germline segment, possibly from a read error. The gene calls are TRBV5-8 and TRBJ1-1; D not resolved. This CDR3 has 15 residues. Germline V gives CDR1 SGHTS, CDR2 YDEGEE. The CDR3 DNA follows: TGTGCCAGCAGGTTGGACGGGCAGCAGACGACTGAAGCTTTCTTT. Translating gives CASRLDGQQTTEAFF.

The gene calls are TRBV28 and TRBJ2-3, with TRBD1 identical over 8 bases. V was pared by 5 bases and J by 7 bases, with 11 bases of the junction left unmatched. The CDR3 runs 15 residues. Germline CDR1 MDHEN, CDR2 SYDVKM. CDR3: CASSPWTGTTYTQYF. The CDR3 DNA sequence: TGTGCCAGCAGTCCCTGGACAGGGACCACCTATACGCAGTATTTT.

CDR3 protein: CASSPWTSYGYTF. The CDR3 bases are TGCGCCAGCAGCCCCTGGACAAGCTATGGCTACACCTTC. The rearrangement links TRBV5-1 to TRBJ1-2; weak D call: TRBD1 (5 bases). The germline CDR1 and CDR2 sequences are SGHRS and YFSETQ. V lost 4 bases and J 4 bases, leaving 11 bases between the germline ends. The CDR3 is made up of 13 amino acids.

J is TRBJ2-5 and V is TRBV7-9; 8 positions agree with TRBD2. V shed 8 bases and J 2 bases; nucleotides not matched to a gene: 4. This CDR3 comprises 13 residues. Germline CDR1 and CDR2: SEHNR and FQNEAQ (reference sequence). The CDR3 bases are TGTGCCAGCGAAACTAGCGGACAAGAGACCCAGTACTTC. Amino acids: CASETSGQETQYF.

CDR3 residues: CASSLRSTVVNTEAFF. As DNA, the CDR3 is TGTGCCAGCAGTTTAAGGAGTACAGTGGTGAACACTGAAGCTTTCTTT. The genes are TRBV27 and TRBJ1-1; D is unclear. The CDR3 totals 16 residues. The germline gives CDR1 MNHEY, CDR2 SMNVEV (reference sequence). The germline V and J ends were trimmed by 2 bases and 0 bases, with 13 bases remaining between them.

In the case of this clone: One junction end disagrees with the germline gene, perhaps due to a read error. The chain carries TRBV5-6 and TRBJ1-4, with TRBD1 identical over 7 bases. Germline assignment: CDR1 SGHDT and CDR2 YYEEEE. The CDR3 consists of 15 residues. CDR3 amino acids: CAGSLTGSTLEKLFF. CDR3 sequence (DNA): TGTGCCGGCAGCTTGACAGGGTCGACGTTGGAAAAACTGTTTTTT.

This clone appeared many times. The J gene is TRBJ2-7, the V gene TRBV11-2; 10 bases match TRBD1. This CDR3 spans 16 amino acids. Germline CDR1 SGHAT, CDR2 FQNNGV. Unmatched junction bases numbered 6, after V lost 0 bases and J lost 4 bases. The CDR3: CASSLDVTGGLYEQYF. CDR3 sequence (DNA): TGTGCCAGCAGCTTAGATGTGACAGGGGGCCTGTACGAGCAGTACTTC.

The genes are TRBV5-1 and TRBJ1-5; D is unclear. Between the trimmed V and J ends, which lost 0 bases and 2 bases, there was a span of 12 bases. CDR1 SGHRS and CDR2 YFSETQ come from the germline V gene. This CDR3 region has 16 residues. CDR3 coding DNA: TGCGCCAGCAGCTTGGGCCCCGGATACGGCAATCAGCCCCAGCATTTT. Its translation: CASSLGPGYGNQPQHF.

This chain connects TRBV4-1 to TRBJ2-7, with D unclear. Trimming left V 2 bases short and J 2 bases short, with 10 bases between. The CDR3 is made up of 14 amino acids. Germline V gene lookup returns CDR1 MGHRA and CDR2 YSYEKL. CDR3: CASSQPRQTYEQYF. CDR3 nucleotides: TGCGCCAGCAGCCAACCCCGGCAGACCTACGAGCAGTACTTC.

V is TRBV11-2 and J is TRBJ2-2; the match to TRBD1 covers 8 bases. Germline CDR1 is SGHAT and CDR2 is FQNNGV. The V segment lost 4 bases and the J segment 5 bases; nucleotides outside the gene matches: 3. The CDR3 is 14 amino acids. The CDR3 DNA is TGTGCCAGCAGCTCCGGACAGGGTACCGGGGAGCTGTTTTTT. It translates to CASSSGQGTGELFF.

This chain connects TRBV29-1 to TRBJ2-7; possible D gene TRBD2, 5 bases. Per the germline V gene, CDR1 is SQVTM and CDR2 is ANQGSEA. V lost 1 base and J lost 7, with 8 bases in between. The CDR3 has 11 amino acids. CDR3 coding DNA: TGCAGCGTTGAAGTACGGGGAGAGCAGTACTTC. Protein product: CSVEVRGEQYF.

DNA of the CDR3: TGTGCCAGCAGCCAAGCCCGCTATGGCTACACCTTC. This translates into CASSQARYGYTF. V usage is TRBV3-1 (or the pseudogene TRBV3-2) and J usage is TRBJ1-2; D gene unclear. V was shortened by 1 base and J by 4 bases, with 4 bases between the two germline ends. Germline CDR1 is LGHDT and CDR2 is YNNKEL (reference sequence). The CDR3 consists of 12 residues.